This T cell receptor (beta chain) was recovered during a study of vaccination and CD4 T cells after COVID-19. Across the whole study: No peptide, an HIV-1 Nef pool, or a CEFX pool was what each control culture received.

Points on this clonotype: Antigen specificity is unknown.

Cultured CD4+ T-cell DNA underwent Oncomine TCR Beta short-read sequencing. CD4+ T cells were cultured, and genomic DNA was extracted from them. TCRdb recomputed calls from the PCR reads with MiXCR, one row per CDR3 protein. The sample consists of 2,500 to 3,500 distinct CDR3 sequences, roughly 29% of them appearing once. Treatment indicated: roughly ten-day PBMC culture with coronavirus spike peptide pools or control peptides (ViraFEST assay). During the years 2011-2018, before the COVID-19 pandemic, the unexposed donor's CD4+ T cells were collected. The V end lost 2 bases, the J end lost 0 bases, and 14 bases lay between the germline ends. The CDR3 contains 17 residues.

This clonotype originated in a human donor in good health. Sequenced sample: CD4+ T cells from blood, cultured in vitro. J is TRBJ2-1 and V is TRBV6-7; D remains ambiguous. TRBV6-7 is filed as an ORF, its function uncertain. CDR3 residues: CASSYPLCDSSYNEQFF. DNA for the CDR3: TGTGCCAGCAGTTACCCCCTTTGCGATTCCTCCTACAATGAGCAGTTCTTC.